A selection of T cell receptor beta chains follows, all from one sample in a study of blood T cell repertoires in COVID-19. Assay: immunoSEQ multiplex PCR; the TCRdb copy retains only in-frame clones and omits some. The data contain 25,000 to 30,000 clones, approximately 88% of them singletons. Sequenced input: peripheral blood. The receptors shown here come from a human donor in a cohort sampled during active COVID-19. Both conserved end residues are part of each CDR3. A D gene is named only where the DNA matches it firmly. A clone size is listed for some rows: how often the clone was seen (once, few, many), or a class if it is expanded.

size	J	length	V	D	DNA	CDR3
few	TRBJ2-7	14	TRBV7-9	.	TGTGCCAGCAGCTCACGACACGGGGAACACGAGCAGTACTTC	CASSSRHGEHEQYF
few	TRBJ1-5	13	TRBV19	.	TGTGCCAGTAGTATCCGGGGTCCTCAGCCCCAGCATTTT	CASSIRGPQPQHF
.	TRBJ2-6	17	TRBV5-4	TRBD1	TGTGCCAGCAGCTCGGACAGGTTATTACCTGGGGCCAACGTCCTGACTTTC	CASSSDRLLPGANVLTF
.	TRBJ2-1	14	TRBV7-3	.	TGTGCCAGCAGCTTAAATTCCCGGACACATGAGCAGTTCTTC	CASSLNSRTHEQFF
.	TRBJ2-3	15	TRBV7-3	TRBD2	TGTGCCAGCAGCGGAAGCGGGGGCATCACAGATACGCAGTATTTT	CASSGSGGITDTQYF
.	TRBJ2-7	19	TRBV4-1	.	TGCGCCAGCAGCCAAGTCCTCGGCAGGGGCCCCTATGTCCGAAACGAGCAGTACTTC	CASSQVLGRGPYVRNEQYF
.	TRBJ2-5	13	TRBV29-1	.	TGCAGCGTTGATTCCGGGGTCGGGGAGACCCAGTACTTC	CSVDSGVGETQYF
.	TRBJ2-5	14	TRBV27	TRBD1	TGTGCCAGCAGTGTGGACAGGGTTGGGCGGACCCAGTACTTC	CASSVDRVGRTQYF
.	TRBJ1-2	14	TRBV2	TRBD1	TGTGCCAGCAGGGTTGGACAGGGGGAAGTTGGCTACACCTTC	CASRVGQGEVGYTF
.	TRBJ1-6	14	TRBV5-1	.	TGCGCCAGCACCCCGGGACTGCATGATTCACCCCTCCACTTT	CASTPGLHDSPLHF
.	TRBJ1-3	16	TRBV18	.	TGTGCCAGCTCACCATCCCGGGGGACCTCTGGAAACACCATATATTTT	CASSPSRGTSGNTIYF